The T cell receptor (beta chain) described here comes from a study of blood T cell repertoires in COVID-19. About the research overall: Samples of COVID-19 (acute and convalescent) were obtained from the United States, Italy and Spain. Sources were T cells, B-cell-depleted T cells, or PBMCs; the material itself was cDNA or gDNA.

In the original analysis: It was from reference gene primer amplification that nucleated cell counts were estimated. The table came from immunoSEQ multiplex PCR; TCRdb's copy has only in-frame clones and leaves some out. D and trimming come from the DNA, and the V and J calls and clone size come from that table. The sample lists over 150,000 clones; around nine tenths were seen once. There are 12 residues in the CDR3. The ends were cut back, 1 base at V and 13 bases at J, with 11 bases in the middle. This TCR derives from a man aged 35-49 years with active or convalescent COVID-19. The chain links TRBV12-3 or TRBV12-4 to TRBJ2-1; D is uncertain. Specimen: peripheral blood. The CDR3 DNA follows: TGTGCCAGCAGTTTAGGCCGACTTTCCCAGTTCTTC. As protein: CASSLGRLSQFF.